This paragraph reports one T cell receptor beta chain. These data come from a study of blood T cell repertoires in COVID-19. Overall study context: Sample material is recorded as cDNA or gDNA derived from T cells, B-cell-depleted T cells, or PBMCs.

Per the authors' pipeline: Nucleated cell counts were estimated from reference gene primer amplification. Clones were read by immunoSEQ multiplex PCR, and TCRdb kept only the in-frame ones, dropping some. V and J calls and clone size are those listed in that table; D and trimming were worked out from the DNA. The sample has over 250,000 clones, 70% to 90% seen once; the top ten hold around 10%. The V gene lost 2 bases and the J gene lost 8 bases, with 16 bases spanning the gap. Looked up from germline, CDR1 is SGHRS and CDR2 is YFSETQ. The CDR3 runs 14 residues. The V gene is TRBV5-1, the J gene TRBJ1-2; possible D gene TRBD1, 5 bases. The TCR was taken from a woman aged 65 to 85 with acute or convalescent COVID-19. The sequencing sample was made of peripheral blood. The CDR3 loop is CASSFGGIEGGYTF. The CDR3 region has the DNA TGCGCCAGCAGCTTCGGGGGGATCGAAGGCGGCTACACCTTC.